Sequencing of this T cell receptor beta chain was carried out in a study of immune heterogeneity within non-small cell lung tumors. The overall study: Histologically, a handful of tumors were squamous cell carcinomas and under twelve were non-squamous carcinomas. The remaining 1 tumor was not otherwise specified.

The V gene's germline CDR1 is DFQATT and CDR2 SNEGSKA (reference sequence). Trimming removed 0 bases at V and 14 bases at J, with 11 bases between. The CDR3 spans 11 residues. The authors used around 590 ng of bulk tumor genomic DNA per sample as template. Collection of several biopsies per primary tumor, spaced far apart, took place during surgery. Patients had untreated, newly diagnosed non-small cell lung cancer and underwent curative surgery. TCR beta CDR3 was amplified by multiplex PCR, first round 10 to 11 cycles, 32 V and 13 J primers. TCRdb passed the multiplex PCR reads through MiXCR, listing each CDR3 protein once. The sample has fewer than 12,000 distinct CDR3 sequences; 25% to 30% are singletons. Study findings and constraints: Significant yet moderate, the positive correlation between local T-cell clonality and local tumor mutational burden reached an R of about 0.35. High-frequency T-cell receptor beta clonotypes were largely distinct between individual patients. Identical dominant CDR3 beta clonotypes were found recurring across a patient's tumor sites, along with site-unique high-frequency clones.

Only a few counts were recorded for this clonotype. Its antigen remains unknown. The sequencing input was lung tumor tissue. This sequence originates from a man aged 50 or older with non-small cell lung cancer. The rearrangement joins TRBV20-1 to TRBJ2-1, with D perhaps TRBD1 (5 bases). The CDR3 DNA reads TGCAGTGCTAGAGACAGGGCTGCAAAGTTCTTC. This encodes CSARDRAAKFF.